Below, 6 T cell receptor beta chains from the same sample are listed, as sequenced in a study of regulatory T cells in long-lasting Graves disease. Time point reported: newly diagnosed GD, antithyroid drugs for less than 3 months. The TCR library was made from RNA that had been extracted from PBMCs in TRIzol. Building the TCR beta libraries relied on iRepertoire HTBI primers, and CDR3 regions underwent Arm-PCR. TCRdb ran MiXCR on the multiplex PCR reads and lists one entry per CDR3 protein. This sample has about 320,000 distinct CDR3 sequences, with more than 15% found just once. The input for sequencing was peripheral blood mononuclear cells (PBMCs), taken at new diagnosis, from a patient treated with antithyroid drugs. These receptors came from a female donor with Graves disease.

In its sample, this clonotype was seen many times. The chain is built from TRBV12-5 and TRBJ2-3; D is undetermined. CDR1 LGHNT and CDR2 FRNRAP come from the germline V gene. The CDR3 sequence is 13 residues long. V was pared by 2 bases and J by 6 bases, with 9 bases between. The CDR3 nucleotides are TGTGCTAGTGGTTTGCCCAATTCGGATACGCAGTATTTT. Its translation is CASGLPNSDTQYF.

This clonotype has a count of ten or more. The chain uses TRBV9 and TRBJ2-7; 9 nucleotides agree with TRBD2. V shed 4 bases, J shed 5 bases, and the junction held 13 bases outside the gene matches. The CDR3 spans 16 residues. Germline V gene lookup returns CDR1 SGDLS and CDR2 YYNGEE. CDR3: CASSPRAGGDPDEQYF. Here the CDR3 DNA reads TGTGCCAGCAGCCCCCGAGCGGGAGGAGATCCCGACGAGCAGTACTTC.

In DNA form, the CDR3 reads TGTGCCAGCAGCGGGGGGACTAGCGGCACCTACGAGCAGTACTTC. This translates into CASSGGTSGTYEQYF. The chain couples TRBV2 to TRBJ2-7, with TRBD2 matching 11 bases. Germline values: CDR1 SNHLY, CDR2 FYNNEI. J gave up 2 bases and V 6 bases, and 6 bases lay outside the gene matches. The length of the CDR3 is 15 residues.

This clonotype was seen at least ten times. V usage is TRBV4-1 and J usage is TRBJ2-1; 7 bases agree with TRBD2. Germline values: CDR1 MGHRA, CDR2 YSYEKL. The CDR3 loop spans 15 amino acids. V was clipped by 4 bases and J by 6 bases; unmatched bases: 9. DNA of the CDR3: TGCGCCAGCAGCCTTGGACACGGCGGGGGCAATGAGCAGTTCTTC. Amino acids: CASSLGHGGGNEQFF.

The table lists this clonotype with many counts. The chain couples TRBV11-2 to TRBJ2-5; 8 nucleotides align to TRBD2. The CDR3 consists of 17 residues. CDR1 and CDR2 from the germline V gene are SGHAT and FQNNGV. J was trimmed by 5 bases and V by 1 base; bases with no gene match: 12. CDR3 amino acids: CASSLGTSGLTGETQYF. In nucleotides, the CDR3 is TGTGCCAGCAGCTTAGGTACTAGCGGACTCACCGGGGAGACCCAGTACTTC.

The sample holds many counts of this clonotype. The genes are TRBV2 and TRBJ2-1; 11 bases line up with TRBD2. Germline CDR1 is SNHLY and CDR2 is FYNNEI. V shed 5 bases and J 9 bases; nucleotides not matched to a gene: 6. CDR3 size: 14 residues. The chain's CDR3 is CASSLAGGPREQFF. As DNA, the CDR3 is TGTGCCAGCAGTTTAGCGGGAGGGCCGCGTGAGCAGTTCTTC.